This T cell receptor beta chain was sequenced for a study of post-analysis software for immune sequencing data (dated by TCRdb to about 2015). Notes on the research overall: Disease courses on record covered relapsing-remitting, secondary progressive and progressive-relapsing multiple sclerosis, though some patients had no subtype annotation. A subset of samples was prepared in parallel using single-end sample barcoding, then pooled and co-amplified after Illumina adapter ligation. The patient repertoires were set against about eleven previously published healthy control repertoires from donors whose ages ranged from roughly 6 to 27 years. What the authors observed across the whole study: Significantly higher frequencies in patients than in controls were found for roughly 5 TRBV segments, including TRBV5-6, TRBV5-1 and TRBV20-1. Strong co-clustering of samples prepared in the same batch was shown by direct clustering with F measure, prompting a batch-effect correction. The control group was slightly older than the multiple sclerosis patient group. Significantly lower normalized Chao1 diversity was found in multiple sclerosis patients than in controls, suggesting substantial peripheral T-cell clonal expansion.

In the case of this clonotype: No antigen is known for it. Base-call qualities are not available, and no considerably larger clone is one nucleotide away.

Libraries came from PCR. The sample was run on an Illumina HiSeq 2500. Unique molecular identifiers were incorporated into TCR beta cDNA libraries to reduce PCR and sequencing biases. Some 500,000 cDNA molecules were obtained for every 1 to 10 million input T cells, so each molecule roughly corresponded to one T cell. Patient libraries were prepared and sequenced with the same protocol used for the earlier healthy control dataset. Within a given batch, samples were prepared together, multiplexed and sequenced on the same HiSeq lane. The source study handled its data this way. Raw barcoded reads were processed with MIGEC, discarding single-read molecular identifier groups before consensus assembly and CDR3 extraction. VDJtools was used for post-analysis of the clonotype tables, and diversity was normalized by down-sampling every dataset to the size of the smallest sample. Repertoire overlap clustering matched CDR3 amino acid but not nucleotide sequences to correct batch-related cross-sample contamination. TCRdb's own reprocessing of the public reads used fastp at Q25 and MiXCR and kept productive beta chains. Rows matching on CDR3 protein sequence are summarized as one entry with the most common DNA and genes. The V and J calls were not made by the authors but by TCRdb's processing. The sample table records 600,000 to 700,000 distinct CDR3 sequences; approximately 60% of these occur just once. 11% of the sample belongs to the ten largest clones.

The CDR3, cysteine through phenylalanine, is 13 amino acids long. The CDR3 DNA has 39 bases and is translated from base 1. CDR1 and CDR2 are drawn from the germline V gene: SQVTM, ANQGSEA. At the junction V is shortened by 7 bases and J by 3 bases, with 15 bases in between. TCR beta repertoires were profiled from peripheral blood of 13 young patients with multiple sclerosis to demonstrate the VDJtools post-analysis software. The multiple sclerosis patients were children and adolescents ranging in age from roughly 6 to 15 years. Sequencing was performed on blood. Recombination connected TRBV29-1 to TRBJ1-2, with TRBD1 perhaps the D gene, on 5 matching bases. The sequence came from a girl under 10 years old with multiple sclerosis. The DNA reads as follows: TGCAGCGCCCAACCCCGGGGCTACTATGGCTACACCTTC. This encodes CSAQPRGYYGYTF.